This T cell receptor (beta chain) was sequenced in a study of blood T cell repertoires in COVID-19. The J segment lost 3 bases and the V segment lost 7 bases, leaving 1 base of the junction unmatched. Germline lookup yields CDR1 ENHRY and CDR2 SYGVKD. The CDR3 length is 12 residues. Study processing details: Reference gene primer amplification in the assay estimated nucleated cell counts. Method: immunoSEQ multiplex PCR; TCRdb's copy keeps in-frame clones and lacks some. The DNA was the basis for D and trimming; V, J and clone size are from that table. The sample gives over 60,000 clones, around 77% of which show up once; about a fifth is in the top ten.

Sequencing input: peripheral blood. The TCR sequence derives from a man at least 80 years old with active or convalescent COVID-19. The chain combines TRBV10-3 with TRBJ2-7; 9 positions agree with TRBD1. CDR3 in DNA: TGTGCCATCACGGGACAGGGCTACGAGCAGTACTTC. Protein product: CAITGQGYEQYF.